A single sample gave rise to the 28 T cell receptor beta chains below, sequenced in a study of cytomegalovirus exposure and HLA in healthy donors. The study ran its PCR with 60 Vbeta and 13 Jbeta primers. Sequencing was performed with immunoSEQ multiplex PCR; in TCRdb, only in-frame clones are kept and a portion is missing. The sample yields about 200,000 clones, about 88% seen once. Material for sequencing was PBMCs. The source of these receptors is a woman aged 25-40 years in good health and CMV-seronegative.

The chain links TRBV28 to TRBJ1-5, with TRBD1 matching 7 bases. The CDR3 runs to 15 residues. The germline V gene encodes CDR1 MDHEN and CDR2 SYDVKM. Trimming took 6 bases from V and 1 from J; bases not matched to a gene: 6. The CDR3 DNA reads as TGTGCCAGCAGAACAACCAGGGGGAGCAATCAGCCCCAGCATTTT. As protein: CASRTTRGSNQPQHF.

The chain links TRBV5-1 to TRBJ1-1; 7 nucleotides align to TRBD1. CDR1 is SGHRS and CDR2 is YFSETQ in the germline V gene. The CDR3 runs 15 residues. Losses at the gene ends were 4 bases for V and 1 base for J; bases not matched to a gene: 7. The CDR3 DNA sequence: TGCGCCAGCAGCGGAGGACAGGCCTCGAACACTGAAGCTTTCTTT. It specifies CASSGGQASNTEAFF.

The V and J genes are TRBV7-8 and TRBJ2-1, with a tentative D call TRBD1 (5 bases). CDR3 length: 14 residues. Trimming cost V 2 bases and J 3 bases, with 8 bases left between them. CDR1 SGHVS and CDR2 FQNEAQ come from the germline V gene. This chain's CDR3 is CASSLRRVYNEQFF. The CDR3 coding sequence is TGTGCCAGCAGCTTACGCAGGGTCTACAATGAGCAGTTCTTC.

The chain has TRBV10-2 and TRBJ2-1; 11 bases fit TRBD2. Germline V gene data show CDR1 as WSHSY and CDR2 as SAAADI. After removal of 3 bases from V and 4 bases from J, the junction contained 2 bases not matched to a gene. This CDR3 contains 15 residues. The CDR3 coding sequence is TGCGCCAGCAGTGACCGACTAGCGGGATACAATGAGCAGTTCTTC. It specifies CASSDRLAGYNEQFF.

The chain employs TRBV7-3 and TRBJ1-1, with 10 bases fitting TRBD1. With V trimmed by 4 bases and J by 4 bases, 0 bases remained unmatched. Looked up from germline, CDR1 is SGHTA and CDR2 is FQGTGA. CDR3 length equals 13 residues. The CDR3 DNA reads TGTGCCAGCAGCTGGACAGGGGGCACTGAAGCTTTCTTT. Its translation is CASSWTGGTEAFF.

The rearrangement links TRBV2 to TRBJ2-3; 9 positions agree with TRBD1. J lost 4 bases, V lost 8 bases, and 10 bases had no gene match. The CDR3 totals 15 residues. Germline V gives CDR1 SNHLY, CDR2 FYNNEI. CDR3 in DNA: TGTGCCAGCGAGATTAACAGGGGGCGGTCAGATACGCAGTATTTT. It specifies CASEINRGRSDTQYF.

The genes are TRBV19 and TRBJ2-2, with a possible D match to TRBD2 (5 bases). V lost 3 bases and J lost 4, with 12 bases in between. Germline assignment: CDR1 LNHDA and CDR2 SQIVND (reference sequence). The CDR3 has 15 amino acids. The CDR3 loop is CASSMGTRSTGELFF. The CDR3 DNA is TGTGCCAGTAGTATGGGAACTAGGAGCACCGGGGAGCTGTTTTTT.

This clone has a handful of counts. The rearrangement uses TRBV2 and TRBJ2-7, with a possible D match to TRBD1 (5 bases). This CDR3 comprises 13 residues. Germline lookup yields CDR1 SNHLY and CDR2 FYNNEI. V lost 5 bases to trimming and J lost 7 bases, with 15 bases between them. The CDR3 here is CASSTTAVREQYF. DNA of the CDR3: TGTGCCAGCAGTACGACAGCCGTTCGGGAGCAGTACTTC.

This sequence joins TRBV28 and TRBJ2-1, with 8 bases matching TRBD1. The CDR3 extends over 13 amino acids. The J segment lost 7 bases and the V segment lost 4 bases, leaving 3 bases of the junction unmatched. The germline V gene has CDR1 MDHEN and CDR2 SYDVKM. The CDR3 sequence is CASSSTGGNEQFF. CDR3 nucleotides: TGTGCCAGCAGTTCTACAGGGGGGAATGAGCAGTTCTTC.

The chain has TRBV7-3 and TRBJ2-6; 7 positions match TRBD1. Germline values: CDR1 SGHTA, CDR2 FQGTGA. Trimming took 5 bases from V and 2 from J; bases not matched to a gene: 12. The CDR3 sequence is 18 residues long. CDR3 amino acids: CASSRSGTVSPGANVLTF. CDR3 nucleotides: TGTGCCAGCAGCAGGAGTGGGACAGTTTCCCCTGGGGCCAACGTCCTGACTTTC.

The rearrangement uses TRBV5-5 and TRBJ2-5; D unresolved. The CDR3 sequence is 13 residues long. Germline lookup yields CDR1 SGHKS and CDR2 YYEKEE (reference sequence). V was shortened by 2 bases and J by 2 bases, with 7 bases between the two germline ends. CDR3 bases: TGTGCCAGCAGCTTTGACTGGCAAGAGACCCAGTACTTC. Translation gives CASSFDWQETQYF. Together with reference TRBV5-5 and TRBJ2-5, the CDR3 gives the full variable domain: DAGVTQSPTHLIKTRGQQVTLRCSPISGHKSVSWYQQVLGQGPQFIFQYYEKEERGRGNFPDRFSARQFPNYSSELNVNALLLGDSALYLCASSFDWQETQYFGPGTRLLVL.

This chain links TRBV6-6 with TRBJ1-2; 8 bases fit TRBD1. CDR3 size: 14 residues. V lost 6 bases and J lost 6; bases outside the gene matches: 9. Germline CDR1 reads MNHNY; CDR2 reads SVGAGI (reference sequence). The CDR3 DNA follows: TGTGCCAGCAGGTTGGACAGGGCCCTTAATGGCTACACCTTC. This translates into CASRLDRALNGYTF.

V gene TRBV19 combines with J gene TRBJ2-1, with TRBD2 matching over 10 bases. J was trimmed by 11 bases and V by 6 bases; bases with no gene match: 7. The V gene's germline CDR1 is LNHDA and CDR2 SQIVND (reference sequence). The CDR3 spans 13 residues. The DNA for the CDR3 is TGTGCCAGTAGCGTCGGACTAGCGGACAAGCAGTTCTTC. It codes for CASSVGLADKQFF. Full variable domain (missing parts from reference TRBV19 and TRBJ2-1): DGGITQSPKYLFRKEGQNVTLSCEQNLNHDAMYWYRQDPGQGLRLIYYSQIVNDFQKGDIAEGYSVSREKKESFPLTVTSAQKNPTAFYLCASSVGLADKQFFGPGTRLTVL.

J is TRBJ1-2 and V is TRBV28, with 7 bases fitting TRBD1. Germline V gene data show CDR1 as MDHEN and CDR2 as SYDVKM. The CDR3 extends over 15 amino acids. V dropped 1 base and J dropped 4; count of bases not matched to a gene: 6. The CDR3 reads CASSLLGQLGYGYTF. The CDR3 region has the DNA TGTGCCAGCAGTTTATTGGGACAGTTAGGCTATGGCTACACCTTC.

The V gene is TRBV7-2, the J gene TRBJ1-1; 7 positions match TRBD1. In germline, CDR1 is SGHTA, CDR2 FQGNSA. The CDR3 sequence is 14 residues long. With 5 bases clipped from V and 5 bases from J, the junction kept 8 bases outside the gene matches. CDR3 coding DNA: TGTGCCAGCAGCCGACAGGGATCGATTACTGAAGCTTTCTTT. Protein product: CASSRQGSITEAFF.

The V and J genes are TRBV27 and TRBJ2-1; maybe TRBD2 (6 bases). The V gene lost 4 bases and the J gene lost 10 bases, with 14 bases spanning the gap. Germline loops: CDR1 MNHEY, CDR2 SMNVEV (reference sequence). The CDR3 loop spans 13 amino acids. In nucleotides, the CDR3 is TGTGCCAGCAGTTCTCGGACGGAGGGGGAGCAGTTCTTC. Translation gives CASSSRTEGEQFF.

The chain uses TRBV6-5 and TRBJ2-1, with D unresolved. Trimming removed 8 bases from V and 4 bases from J, with 12 bases in between. There are 13 residues in the CDR3. Germline V gene lookup returns CDR1 MNHEY and CDR2 SVGAGI. The CDR3, as DNA: TGTGCCAGCTCGAGCCTTCGGTACAATGAGCAGTTCTTC. Protein product: CASSSLRYNEQFF.

V gene TRBV11-2 combines with J gene TRBJ2-7, with TRBD2 identical over 16 bases. Germline V gives CDR1 SGHAT, CDR2 FQNNGV. CDR3 length: 15 residues. Germline trimming cut 5 bases from V and 5 bases from J; bases unmatched to any gene: 3. CDR3 in DNA: TGTGCCAGCAGCCCAGGGACTAGCGGGAGGGACGAGCAGTACTTC. It encodes CASSPGTSGRDEQYF. The full variable domain, completed using reference TRBV11-2 and TRBJ2-7, is EAGVAQSPRYKIIEKRQSVAFWCNPISGHATLYWYQQILGQGPKLLIQFQNNGVVDDSQLPKDRFSAERLKGVDSTLKIQPAKLEDSAVYLCASSPGTSGRDEQYFGPGTRLTVT.

The J gene is TRBJ2-3, the V gene TRBV7-6, with D perhaps matching TRBD2 (6 bases). The germline V gene encodes CDR1 SGHVS and CDR2 FNYEAQ. The V end lost 1 base, the J end lost 0 bases, and 8 bases lay between the germline ends. This CDR3 has 15 amino acids. The chain's CDR3 is CASSLEGTSTDTQYF. CDR3 sequence (DNA): TGTGCCAGCAGCTTAGAGGGGACTAGCACAGATACGCAGTATTTT.

This chain uses TRBV7-8 with TRBJ1-1; 10 nucleotides match TRBD1. CDR1 and CDR2 from the germline V gene are SGHVS and FQNEAQ. V trimming: 5 bases; J trimming: 8 bases; junction bases outside the gene matches: 8. The CDR3 length is 14 residues. DNA for the CDR3: TGTGCCAGCAGCGACAGGGGGCTAAGGGTCGAAGCTTTCTTT. As protein: CASSDRGLRVEAFF.

CDR3 DNA: TGTGCCAGCAGCCAACCCGCTAGCGGGAACTATGAGCAGTTCTTC. Protein product: CASSQPASGNYEQFF. The V call is TRBV28, the J call TRBJ2-1, with 9 bases aligning to TRBD2. With 6 bases clipped from V and 8 bases from J, the junction kept 11 bases outside the gene matches. Germline values: CDR1 MDHEN, CDR2 SYDVKM. CDR3 length: 15 residues.

The chain carries TRBV6-1 and TRBJ2-3; TRBD2 matches at 11 bases. V lost 5 bases and J lost 7; bases outside the gene matches: 5. Germline loops: CDR1 MNHNS, CDR2 SASEGT. CDR3 size: 14 residues. As DNA, the CDR3 is TGTGCCAGCAGTACCGGGACTAGCGGCAATACGCAGTATTTT. Translated: CASSTGTSGNTQYF.

This chain uses TRBV4-1 with TRBJ2-7; D not certain. The CDR3 is made up of 14 amino acids. Germline V CDR1 and CDR2: MGHRA, YSYEKL. V was trimmed by 4 bases and J by 2 bases, leaving 12 bases between them. CDR3 coding DNA: TGCGCCAGCAGCCTTTTTGGGCACCCCTACGAGCAGTACTTC. It specifies CASSLFGHPYEQYF.

This sequence joins TRBV5-1 and TRBJ2-7, with 9 bases that match TRBD2. The length of the CDR3 is 17 residues. Trimming cost V 4 bases and J 5 bases; bases outside gene matches: 16. Germline V gene sequence: CDR1 SGHRS, CDR2 YFSETQ. The CDR3: CASSKAVAGEGSHEQYF. The CDR3 DNA is TGCGCCAGCAGCAAGGCAGTAGCGGGAGAAGGGTCCCACGAGCAGTACTTC. Drawing the rest from reference TRBV5-1 and TRBJ2-7, the complete variable domain is KAGVTQTPRYLIKTRGQQVTLSCSPISGHRSVSWYQQTPGQGLQFLFEYFSETQRNKGNFPGRFSGRQFSNSRSEMNVSTLELGDSALYLCASSKAVAGEGSHEQYFGPGTRLTVT.

The chain is built from TRBV30 and TRBJ1-1; D is unclear. The CDR3 covers 13 residues. Germline CDR1 reads GTSNPN; CDR2 reads SVGIG (reference sequence). Trimming cost V 1 base and J 3 bases, with 9 bases left between them. CDR3 region: CAWSAGVYTEAFF. As DNA, the CDR3 is TGTGCCTGGAGTGCCGGGGTCTACACTGAAGCTTTCTTT.

The table lists this clone with a count of one. The J gene is TRBJ2-1, the V gene TRBV6-1, with 9 bases matching TRBD1. The germline gives CDR1 MNHNS, CDR2 SASEGT. This CDR3 has 14 residues. V was clipped by 9 bases and J by 9 bases; unmatched bases: 12. The chain's CDR3 is CASSRDRDLGEQFF. CDR3 DNA sequence: TGTGCCAGTTCCCGGGACAGGGATTTGGGTGAGCAGTTCTTC.

The chain combines TRBV5-1 with TRBJ2-2; 9 positions match TRBD2. The junction had 9 bases not matched to a gene; V was cut back by 2 bases and J by 7 bases. Germline V lookup: CDR1 SGHRS, CDR2 YFSETQ. The CDR3 is made up of 16 amino acids. CDR3 nucleotides: TGCGCCAGCAGCTTACAGGGACTAGCTCTCGGCGGGGAGCTGTTTTTT. It specifies CASSLQGLALGGELFF.

The rearrangement joins TRBV29-1 to TRBJ2-5; 11 bases fit TRBD2. The junction had 5 bases not matched to a gene; V was cut back by 1 base and J by 4 bases. From germline, CDR1 is SQVTM and CDR2 ANQGSEA. CDR3 length: 15 residues. CDR3 sequence (DNA): TGCAGCGTTGAAGGGTTAGCGGGAGGGTTAGAGACCCAGTACTTC. Translated, it gives CSVEGLAGGLETQYF.